This T cell receptor beta chain emerged from a study of blood T cell repertoires in COVID-19. Study in general: The origin of the acute and convalescent COVID-19 samples was the United States, Italy and Spain. T cells, B-cell-depleted T cells, or PBMCs provided the cDNA or gDNA that served as material.

In the study's own analysis: Amplification of reference gene primers was used by the study to estimate nucleated cell counts. Method: immunoSEQ multiplex PCR; TCRdb's copy keeps in-frame clones and lacks some. V and J calls and clone size are those listed in that table; D and trimming were worked out from the DNA. The data contain around 140,000 clones, 85% to 90% of them singletons. Looked up from germline, CDR1 is LNHDA and CDR2 is SQIVND (reference sequence). The CDR3 runs 15 residues. V lost 8 bases and J lost 1, with 16 bases in between. The TCR originated in a man aged 55 to 70 with active or convalescent COVID-19. V usage is TRBV19 and J usage is TRBJ2-3, with D unclear. Sequencing input: peripheral blood. CDR3 region: CASAVPGGGTDTQYF. For the CDR3, the DNA is TGTGCCAGTGCTGTCCCCGGCGGAGGCACAGATACGCAGTATTTT.